A selection of T cell receptor beta chains follows, all from one sample in a study of shared clonotypes between healthy human individuals. Some clones are missing from TCRdb's copy, which holds only in-frame ones; the method was immunoSEQ multiplex PCR. The sample lists roughly 660,000 clones; around 90% were seen once. The material sequenced was memory CD8+ T cells from PBMCs. These TCRs come from a man younger than 35 in good health. Some clones in this sample may be carry-over from other donors' samples. Each CDR3 is given with its conserved first and last residue. Each record gives: D gene, V gene, J gene, CDR3 DNA, CDR3 protein. The D gene is left open where the match is weak.

D: .; V: TRBV6-6; J: TRBJ2-7; DNA: TGTGCCAGCAGAAGCCTCCCGGGGGACGGTGACGAGCAGTACTTC; CDR3: CASRSLPGDGDEQYF
D: TRBD2; V: TRBV28; J: TRBJ2-1; DNA: TGTGCCAGCAGTAGCTCCCCCGGGACTAGCGGGATTGGTGAGCAGTTCTTC; CDR3: CASSSSPGTSGIGEQFF
D: TRBD2; V: TRBV13; J: TRBJ2-7; DNA: TGTGCCAGCAGCTGGTTAGCGGGAGGTCTAGGGGAGCAGTACTTC; CDR3: CASSWLAGGLGEQYF
D: .; V: TRBV5-5; J: TRBJ1-4; DNA: TGTGCCAGCCATACGGGGTTAAATGAAAAACTGTTTTTT; CDR3: CASHTGLNEKLFF
D: TRBD1; V: TRBV10-1; J: TRBJ1-3; DNA: TGCGCCAGCAGCCGAGGGACAGAGGGCTCTGGAAACACCATATATTTT; CDR3: CASSRGTEGSGNTIYF
D: TRBD2; V: TRBV5-1; J: TRBJ2-1; DNA: TGCGCCAGCAGCTTGGCCGGGGGGAATGAGCAGTTCTTC; CDR3: CASSLAGGNEQFF
D: TRBD1; V: TRBV7-3; J: TRBJ2-7; DNA: TGTGCCAGCAGCTTAGGGACAGGAGACTACTACGAGCAGTACTTC; CDR3: CASSLGTGDYYEQYF
D: .; V: TRBV4-1; J: TRBJ1-1; DNA: TGCGCCAGCAGCCAAGAAGCGGAAGGGGCGGTGAACACTGAAGCTTTCTTT; CDR3: CASSQEAEGAVNTEAFF
D: TRBD2; V: TRBV28; J: TRBJ2-4; DNA: TGTGCCAGCAGTCTGGGACTGGGGGGGAACATTCAGTACTTC; CDR3: CASSLGLGGNIQYF
D: TRBD1; V: TRBV7-2; J: TRBJ1-4; DNA: TGTGCCAGCAGCGCCCGGGACAGTACGAATGAAAAACTGTTTTTT; CDR3: CASSARDSTNEKLFF
D: TRBD2; V: TRBV27; J: TRBJ2-1; DNA: TGTGCCAGCAGCCCGAGACTAGCGGGAACTTACAATGAGCAGTTCTTC; CDR3: CASSPRLAGTYNEQFF
D: TRBD1; V: TRBV27; J: TRBJ2-3; DNA: TGTGCCAGCAACCCAGGGCAGGGGGCGAAAGATACGCAGTATTTT; CDR3: CASNPGQGAKDTQYF
D: TRBD2; V: TRBV9; J: TRBJ2-5; DNA: TGTGCCAGCAGCGTAGCTAGCGGGGTAGAGACCCAGTACTTC; CDR3: CASSVASGVETQYF